These T cell receptor beta chains were read from a single sample in a study of blood T cells in healthy people across ages. TCRdb ran MiXCR on the 5' RACE reads and lists one entry per CDR3 protein. The sample lists over 1,300,000 distinct CDR3 sequences; 45% to 70% were seen once. The sequenced sample was blood. The receptors shown here come from a man aged 18 to 29 in good health. The CDR3 runs from the conserved cysteine through the conserved F or W. The order of the fields is D gene, V gene, J gene, clone size, CDR3 protein, CDR3 DNA. The D gene is left open where the match is weak. Part of the rows lack a size; the others show once, few, many or a class for expanded clones.

>.|TRBV11-2|TRBJ2-7|.
CASSLDLGTPSYEQYF
TGTGCCAGCAGCTTAGATCTGGGGACGCCCTCCTACGAGCAGTACTTC
>TRBD1|TRBV20-1|TRBJ2-7|.
CSAETGGGSSYEQYF
TGCAGTGCTGAAACAGGGGGTGGGAGCTCCTACGAGCAGTACTTC
>.|TRBV5-1|TRBJ2-3|many
CASSVQTSTDTQYF
TGCGCCAGCAGCGTACAGACTAGCACAGATACGCAGTATTTT
>.|TRBV6-5|TRBJ1-2|.
CASSPGQPVYGYTF
TGTGCCAGCAGTCCAGGACAGCCAGTCTATGGCTACACCTTC
>.|TRBV6-2/TRBV6-3|TRBJ2-2|few
CASSRQNLNTGELFF
TGTGCCAGCAGTCGACAGAATTTGAACACCGGGGAGCTGTTTTTT
>TRBD2|TRBV10-2|TRBJ2-1|.
CAGSDPLERGTNEQFF
TGCGCCGGCAGTGATCCGCTGGAGCGGGGGACCAATGAGCAGTTCTTC
>TRBD2|TRBV27|TRBJ2-1|.
CASSLSASGGPYNEQFF
TGTGCCAGCAGTTTGTCGGCTAGCGGGGGGCCCTACAATGAGCAGTTCTTC
>TRBD1|TRBV29-1|TRBJ2-7|few
CSVEDGDSDEQYF
TGCAGCGTTGAAGATGGGGACAGCGACGAGCAGTACTTC
>TRBD2|TRBV14|TRBJ2-7|.
CASSHAGAINYYEQYF
TGTGCCAGCAGCCATGCGGGAGCCATCAATTACTACGAGCAGTACTTC
>TRBD1|TRBV7-2|TRBJ1-3|.
CASRFRDRDPYTIYF
TGTGCCAGCAGGTTCCGGGACAGGGATCCGTACACCATATATTTT
>.|TRBV5-1|TRBJ2-3|.
CASSLGGPIDTQYF
TGCGCCAGCAGCCTTGGAGGGCCGATTGATACGCAGTATTTT
>TRBD1|TRBV20-1|TRBJ2-7|once
CSARSQGAALEQYF
TGCAGTGCTAGATCACAGGGGGCGGCTCTCGAGCAGTACTTC
>.|TRBV20-1|TRBJ2-6|.
CSARVWIEHSGANVLTF
TGCAGTGCTAGAGTTTGGATAGAACACTCTGGGGCCAACGTCCTGACTTTC
>TRBD1|TRBV20-1|TRBJ1-5|.
CSATSASGGYQPQHF
TGCAGTGCCACCTCAGCCTCAGGGGGCTATCAGCCCCAGCATTTT
>TRBD1|TRBV7-9|TRBJ2-7|once
CASSGQGGLGQYF
TGTGCCAGCAGCGGACAGGGGGGTTTGGGGCAGTACTTC
>.|TRBV11-3|TRBJ2-3|once
CASSFGHKGPDTQYF
TGTGCCAGCAGCTTCGGCCACAAGGGGCCAGATACGCAGTATTTT